This T cell receptor beta chain was sequenced in a study of shared clonotypes between healthy human individuals. Study-level background: Each donor's CD8 memory used one plate, CD8 naive two, each CD4 subset three.

Profiled with immunoSEQ multiplex PCR; TCRdb holds only in-frame clones, not every one. The table shows a few million clones, with about 94% occurring only once. In germline, CDR1 is LNHDA, CDR2 SQIVND (reference sequence). The germline V and J ends were trimmed by 5 bases and 0 bases, with 10 bases remaining between them. CDR3 size: 15 residues. The material sequenced was naive CD4+ T cells sorted from blood. Subset meaning: CD45RA+ positively selected. This TCR was recovered from a man aged 18 to 35 in good health. This sequence joins TRBV19 and TRBJ2-2; a possible D gene is TRBD2 (5 bases). CDR3 sequence (DNA): TGTGCCAGTAGTTTTGGAGGCCCGAACACCGGGGAGCTGTTTTTT. Translated, it gives CASSFGGPNTGELFF.